This TCR beta chain emerged from a study of CD4 T cells in relation to SARS-CoV-2 and coronaviruses. With regard to this clone: The antigen is not known.

Trimming at V came to 1 base and at J to 8 bases, leaving 5 bases not matched to a gene. Germline loops: CDR1 SGHAT, CDR2 FQNNGV. CDR3 length equals 15 residues. The protocol was immunoSEQ multiplex PCR, while the TCRdb copy is restricted to in-frame clones and leaves out a portion. The sample lists about 16,000 clones, around 77% seen once, with around 9.1% in the top ten. Unexposed donor CD4+ T cells date from about 2011-2018, before the COVID-19 pandemic. The cells were cultured for around ten days before CD4+ T cells were isolated. V usage is TRBV11-2 and J usage is TRBJ2-1, with TRBD2 matching 10 bases. Sequencing used CD4+ T cells from PBMCs, cultured in vitro. This clonotype was obtained from a human donor in good health. In nucleotides, the CDR3 is TGTGCCAGCAGCTTAGGGCTAGCGGGAGTACATGAGCAGTTCTTC. Translation gives CASSLGLAGVHEQFF. The full variable domain, with the rest looked up from reference TRBV11-2 and TRBJ2-1, is EAGVAQSPRYKIIEKRQSVAFWCNPISGHATLYWYQQILGQGPKLLIQFQNNGVVDDSQLPKDRFSAERLKGVDSTLKIQPAKLEDSAVYLCASSLGLAGVHEQFFGPGTRLTVL.